Shown below are 30 T cell receptor beta chains from a single sample sequenced in a study of T cell responses to AZD1222 COVID-19 vaccine. Produced via immunoSEQ multiplex PCR; TCRdb's table is partial and in-frame only. This sample has 20,000 to 25,000 clones, with roughly 80% found just once. This sample comprised peripheral blood, obtained on day 0 of AZD1222 vaccination. These receptors were obtained from an adult in good health.

This sequence joins TRBV19 and TRBJ1-6; 8 bases are shared with TRBD1. Per the germline V gene, CDR1 is LNHDA and CDR2 is SQIVND (reference sequence). The J segment lost 8 bases and the V segment lost 8 bases, leaving 5 bases of the junction unmatched. The CDR3 runs to 13 residues. The CDR3 sequence is CASDDRGDSPLHF. The CDR3 bases are TGTGCCAGTGACGACAGGGGCGATTCACCCCTCCACTTT.

This clone was seen a few times. The rearrangement uses TRBV12-5 and TRBJ2-3; maybe TRBD2 (5 bases). Deletions cut 2 bases from V and 5 bases from J, with 8 bases between. The CDR3 is 13 amino acids. CDR1 LGHNT and CDR2 FRNRAP come from the germline V gene. CDR3 in DNA: TGTGCTAGTGGTTTGACGGAGGAAGATACGCAGTATTTT. Encoded protein: CASGLTEEDTQYF.

This clone was detected only once. The rearrangement links TRBV28 to TRBJ2-5; D is possibly TRBD1 (6 bases). This CDR3 is 15 amino acids long. Germline V CDR1 and CDR2: MDHEN, SYDVKM. Trimming removed 8 bases from V and 4 bases from J, with 20 bases in between. This chain's CDR3 is CASSQTQGMGETQYF. DNA of the CDR3: TGTGCCAGCTCCCAAACGCAGGGGATGGGAGAGACCCAGTACTTC.

This clone has a single count. The genes are TRBV19 and TRBJ1-1; 9 bases line up with TRBD1. V lost 6 bases to trimming and J lost 1 base; unmatched junction nucleotides: 3. CDR1 and CDR2 from the germline V gene are LNHDA and SQIVND (reference sequence). This CDR3 contains 14 residues. The CDR3 DNA reads TGTGCCAGTAGACCGGGACAGGGGAACACTGAAGCTTTCTTT. It translates to CASRPGQGNTEAFF.

The gene calls are TRBV5-6 and TRBJ1-2, with a weak D call TRBD1 (5 bases). The V gene lost 0 bases and the J gene lost 10 bases, with 10 bases spanning the gap. Germline loops: CDR1 SGHDT, CDR2 YYEEEE. The CDR3 is 12 amino acids. This chain's CDR3 is CASSLALQDYTF. The CDR3 DNA reads TGTGCCAGCAGCTTGGCCTTACAGGACTACACCTTC.

This rearrangement joins TRBV6-5 to TRBJ1-6; TRBD1 is a possible D gene (5 bases). The V end lost 6 bases, the J end lost 9 bases, and 15 bases lay between the germline ends. The CDR3 has 14 residues. The germline V gene has CDR1 MNHEY and CDR2 SVGAGI. The CDR3 DNA reads TGTGCCAGCAGGGCCGGGACGGAGGCTTCACCCCTCCACTTT. Its protein is CASRAGTEASPLHF.

This chain uses TRBV28 with TRBJ1-3; D possibly corresponds to TRBD1 (5 bases). The CDR3 loop spans 13 amino acids. CDR1 and CDR2 (germline): MDHEN, SYDVKM. V lost 8 bases, J lost 0 bases, and 8 bases lay in between. The CDR3 nucleotides read TGTGCCAGCCAAGACAGCTCTGGAAACACCATATATTTT. This sequence encodes CASQDSSGNTIYF.

This clone was seen only once. The chain links TRBV7-9 to TRBJ2-7; D may be TRBD2 (6 bases). This CDR3 contains 13 residues. Per the germline V gene, CDR1 is SEHNR and CDR2 is FQNEAQ (reference sequence). The V end lost 3 bases, the J end lost 6 bases, and 12 bases lay between the germline ends. CDR3 in amino acids: CASSFGQGGEQYF. The DNA for the CDR3 is TGTGCCAGCAGCTTTGGGCAGGGAGGCGAGCAGTACTTC.

In its sample, this clone was seen a few times. The V gene is TRBV30, the J gene TRBJ2-1; D remains ambiguous. V was cut by 4 bases and J by 2 bases, with 15 bases left in between. The CDR3 totals 15 residues. Germline V gene data show CDR1 as GTSNPN and CDR2 as SVGIG (reference sequence). The CDR3 coding sequence is TGTGCCTGGAAGGAACCCGACTGGCCCTACAATGAGCAGTTCTTC. This encodes CAWKEPDWPYNEQFF. Complete variable domain (other parts from reference TRBV30 and TRBJ2-1): SQTIHQWPATLVQPVGSPLSLECTVEGTSNPNLYWYRQAAGRGLQLLFYSVGIGQISSEVPQNLSASRPQDRQFILSSKKLLLSDSGFYLCAWKEPDWPYNEQFFGPGTRLTVL.

The genes are TRBV7-3 and TRBJ2-2, with a tentative D call TRBD1 (6 bases). Deletions cut 5 bases from V and 8 bases from J, with 9 bases between. Germline lookup yields CDR1 SGHTA and CDR2 FQGTGA. The CDR3 has 12 amino acids. For the CDR3, the DNA is TGTGCCAGCAGCCCAGGGGCGGGGGAGCTGTTTTTT. Translating it yields CASSPGAGELFF.

The count of this clone is one. The chain combines TRBV28 with TRBJ1-2; tentative D call: TRBD1 (6 bases). The CDR3 is made up of 13 amino acids. CDR1 MDHEN and CDR2 SYDVKM come from the germline V gene. The germline V and J ends were trimmed by 7 bases and 5 bases, with 14 bases remaining between them. As DNA, the CDR3 is TGTGCCAGCAACGGCGTAGGGGGATATGGCTACACCTTC. This codes for CASNGVGGYGYTF.

The J gene is TRBJ2-3, the V gene TRBV7-9, with TRBD1 as a possible D gene (5 bases). The V gene's germline CDR1 is SEHNR and CDR2 FQNEAQ (reference sequence). Trimming took 4 bases from V and 6 from J, leaving 17 bases between them. The CDR3 contains 15 residues. CDR3 nucleotides: TGTGCCAGCAGCTCGGCAGGGATGGGCCAGGATACGCAGTATTTT. Its translation: CASSSAGMGQDTQYF.

This clone was detected a few times. The chain couples TRBV2 to TRBJ1-1; D not certain. V gave up 1 base and J gave up 0 bases, with 6 bases separating them. This CDR3 has 14 amino acids. The germline V gene has CDR1 SNHLY and CDR2 FYNNEI. In nucleotides, the CDR3 is TGTGCCAGCAGTGAAGGTGATATGAACACTGAAGCTTTCTTT. This encodes CASSEGDMNTEAFF.

This clone was detected only a few times. The chain uses TRBV3-1 (or the pseudogene TRBV3-2) and TRBJ2-3; TRBD1 agrees at 8 bases. J was trimmed by 4 bases and V by 5 bases; bases with no gene match: 11. Germline loops: CDR1 LGHDT, CDR2 YNNKEL (reference sequence). The CDR3 covers 16 residues. Here the CDR3 reads CASSYWTGSAADTQYF. The CDR3 DNA follows: TGTGCCAGCAGCTACTGGACAGGGTCTGCCGCAGATACGCAGTATTTT.

This clone was detected only a few times. The chain uses TRBV2 and TRBJ2-1; TRBD2 is a possible D gene (6 bases). The germline CDR1 and CDR2 sequences are SNHLY and FYNNEI. The CDR3 sequence is 13 residues long. With 6 bases removed from V and 4 bases from J, the gap between germline ends came to 10 bases. The CDR3 DNA reads as TGTGCCAGCAGCGTTGGGGGGTACAATGAGCAGTTCTTC. It is translated as CASSVGGYNEQFF.

This clone was seen just once. This sequence joins TRBV5-1 and TRBJ1-2; D unresolved. The germline V gene encodes CDR1 SGHRS and CDR2 YFSETQ. The CDR3 consists of 13 residues. The germline V and J ends were trimmed by 4 bases and 5 bases, with 12 bases remaining between them. The CDR3 nucleotides are TGCGCCAGCAGCCCCGACACCCTGTATGGCTACACCTTC. Translated: CASSPDTLYGYTF.

The chain employs TRBV28 and TRBJ2-1; 10 nucleotides agree with TRBD2. Per germline, CDR1 MDHEN and CDR2 SYDVKM. The CDR3 runs 18 residues. Trimming cost V 8 bases and J 0 bases; bases outside gene matches: 13. CDR3 in DNA: TGTGCCAGCCGCCAACCGGGACTAGCGTCGAGCTCCTACAATGAGCAGTTCTTC. As protein: CASRQPGLASSSYNEQFF.

The chain couples TRBV5-1 to TRBJ2-3; D not resolved. V was trimmed by 1 base and J by 5 bases, leaving 14 bases between them. Germline V gene sequence: CDR1 SGHRS, CDR2 YFSETQ. The CDR3 contains 15 residues. The DNA for the CDR3 is TGCGCCAGCAGCTTGCCGCAGTTAAGAATAGATACGCAGTATTTT. Protein: CASSLPQLRIDTQYF.

The CDR3: CASSQDRGLGAWEQFF. The CDR3 DNA reads as TGCGCCAGCAGCCAAGATCGAGGGCTCGGGGCCTGGGAGCAGTTCTTC. The chain joins TRBV4-3 to TRBJ2-1; D possibly matches TRBD1 or TRBD2 (5 bases each). Per germline, CDR1 LGHNA and CDR2 YSLEER. V gave up 0 bases and J gave up 10 bases, with 19 bases separating them. There are 16 residues in the CDR3.

This rearrangement joins TRBV18 to TRBJ1-3, with no clear D. The germline V gene encodes CDR1 KGHSH and CDR2 LQKENI. The V end was cut by 3 bases, the J end by 2 bases, with 14 bases between. CDR3 size: 16 residues. CDR3 coding DNA: TGTGCCAGCTCACCGGGTGACGGGTTCGCTGGAAACACCATATATTTT. It codes for CASSPGDGFAGNTIYF.

The CDR3 coding sequence is TGTGCCACAAACCCGCGCTCGGGAGATAGCAATCAGCCCCAGCATTTT. Translated: CATNPRSGDSNQPQHF. The V and J genes are TRBV19 and TRBJ1-5, with D hard to call. V shed 10 bases and J shed 0 bases, with 19 bases lying between them. Germline V CDR1 and CDR2: LNHDA, SQIVND (reference sequence). The CDR3 is 16 amino acids.

The chain joins TRBV5-4 to TRBJ2-1, with 15 positions matching TRBD2. Germline V lookup: CDR1 SGHNT, CDR2 YYREEE (reference sequence). This CDR3 comprises 18 residues. The J segment lost 0 bases and the V segment lost 4 bases, leaving 5 bases of the junction unmatched. The CDR3 bases are TGTGCCAGCAGCCCGGGACTAGCGGGGGGAAGCTCCTACAATGAGCAGTTCTTC. Translating it yields CASSPGLAGGSSYNEQFF.

The rearrangement uses TRBV7-6 and TRBJ2-7; D may match TRBD1 or TRBD2 (5 bases each). The V gene lost 1 base and the J gene lost 2 bases, with 9 bases spanning the gap. This CDR3 spans 14 amino acids. Germline CDR1 and CDR2: SGHVS and FNYEAQ. CDR3 protein: CASSLGGITYEQYF. The CDR3 bases are TGTGCCAGCAGCTTAGGGGGGATTACCTACGAGCAGTACTTC.

V usage is TRBV15 and J usage is TRBJ1-2, with 8 bases that match TRBD1. The CDR3 contains 15 residues. Germline CDR1 LNHNV, CDR2 YYDKDF (reference sequence). V lost 2 bases and J lost 4; bases outside the gene matches: 6. Written as DNA, the CDR3 is TGTGCCACCAGCAGATCGGACAGGGAGGCCTATGGCTACACCTTC. Encoded protein: CATSRSDREAYGYTF.

This clone appeared a few times. V gene TRBV5-1 combines with J gene TRBJ2-1, with D possibly matching TRBD2 (5 bases). Germline values: CDR1 SGHRS, CDR2 YFSETQ. Trimming pared 2 bases from V and 5 bases from J, leaving 11 bases between. The CDR3 contains 14 residues. CDR3 amino acids: CASSFRGTDNEQFF. DNA of the CDR3: TGCGCCAGCAGCTTCCGGGGAACCGACAATGAGCAGTTCTTC.

The chain links TRBV19 to TRBJ2-7, with 10 positions matching TRBD2. V shed 5 bases, J shed 6 bases, and the junction held 13 bases outside the gene matches. This CDR3 has 16 amino acids. The germline gives CDR1 LNHDA, CDR2 SQIVND (reference sequence). As DNA, the CDR3 is TGTGCCAGTAGTCGTTACGCTAGCGGGAGCCCTCTCGAGCAGTACTTC. Encoded protein: CASSRYASGSPLEQYF.

The V and J genes are TRBV2 and TRBJ1-2, with D maybe TRBD1 (6 bases). The CDR3 consists of 13 residues. CDR1 and CDR2 (germline): SNHLY, FYNNEI. The V end was cut by 7 bases, the J end by 5 bases, with 14 bases between. The CDR3 DNA sequence: TGTGCCAGCAACGTCAGGGGCGAGTATGGCTACACCTTC. Translation gives CASNVRGEYGYTF.

The rearrangement uses TRBV12-3 or TRBV12-4 and TRBJ2-2, with no clear D. The CDR3 is 12 residues long. Trimming removed 1 base from V and 8 bases from J, with 5 bases in between. The CDR3 here is CASSLGRGELFF. The DNA of the CDR3 is TGTGCCAGCAGTTTAGGGCGGGGGGAGCTGTTTTTT.

In its sample, this clone was seen once. This sequence joins TRBV3-1 (or the pseudogene TRBV3-2) and TRBJ2-4, with no clear D. Germline V gene lookup returns CDR1 LGHDT and CDR2 YNNKEL (reference sequence). This CDR3 contains 16 residues. Trimming removed 3 bases from V and 0 bases from J, with 12 bases in between. The CDR3 spells CASSHTTVLAKNIQYF. In DNA, the CDR3 is TGTGCCAGCAGCCATACAACAGTACTAGCCAAAAACATTCAGTACTTC.

The chain recombines TRBV6-6 with TRBJ1-5, with 8 nucleotides matching TRBD1. CDR1 is MNHNY and CDR2 is SVGAGI in the germline V gene (reference sequence). After removal of 2 bases from V and 7 bases from J, the junction contained 10 bases not matched to a gene. CDR3 size: 16 residues. This CDR3 reads CASSYSGDRSLQPQHF. In DNA form, the CDR3 reads TGTGCCAGCAGTTACAGTGGGGACAGGAGCTTGCAGCCCCAGCATTTT.